Below, one T cell receptor (beta chain) is given with its context. The source of the sample is a study of blood T cells in healthy people across ages. The CDR3 spans 15 residues. Looked up from germline, CDR1 is MNHNS and CDR2 is SASEGT. Trimming pared 2 bases from V and 1 base from J, leaving 11 bases between. PCR was performed a second time for 7 to 11 cycles using a sample-barcoded 5' primer and a J-beta primer mix. TCRdb ran MiXCR on the 5' RACE reads and lists one entry per CDR3 protein. The sample shows approximately 1.5 million distinct CDR3 sequences, roughly 32% of them seen only once. The sequenced material came from blood. This TCR derives from a woman in her twenties or thirties in good health. The rearrangement uses TRBV6-1 and TRBJ1-2; D unresolved. DNA for the CDR3: TGTGCCAGCAGTGAACGCGACCATTATAACTATGGCTACACCTTC. Protein product: CASSERDHYNYGYTF.